The 31 T cell receptor beta chains given below trace back to one sample, sequenced in a study of cytomegalovirus exposure and HLA in healthy donors. Researchers ran the PCR with 60 Vbeta and 13 Jbeta primers. Using immunoSEQ multiplex PCR, the repertoire was profiled, and TCRdb retains in-frame clones only, with some absent. The sample has approximately 110,000 clones; 60% to 85% are singletons. Material for sequencing was PBMCs. Every receptor here comes from a man aged 50-60 years in good health and CMV-seronegative.

This clone was seen once. The chain combines TRBV2 with TRBJ1-1, with no clear D. Per the germline V gene, CDR1 is SNHLY and CDR2 is FYNNEI. This CDR3 has 13 amino acids. The V end lost 1 base, the J end lost 3 bases, and 6 bases lay between the germline ends. The CDR3 nucleotides are TGTGCCAGCAGTGAAGGGCGGTACACTGAAGCTTTCTTT. It specifies CASSEGRYTEAFF.

The rearrangement joins TRBV5-1 to TRBJ2-5; 10 positions agree with TRBD1. The last part of the DNA fits TRBJ2-7 better; the J call may be wrong. There are 13 residues in the CDR3. Germline V lookup: CDR1 SGHRS, CDR2 YFSETQ. The CDR3 bases are TGCGCCAGCACCGACAGGGGGCGCTACGAGCAGTACTTC. Protein: CASTDRGRYEQYF.

This rearrangement joins TRBV7-9 to TRBJ1-1, with 7 bases lining up with TRBD1. The V gene end was trimmed by 5 bases and the J gene end by 0 bases; junction bases not matched to a gene: 6. Per the germline V gene, CDR1 is SEHNR and CDR2 is FQNEAQ (reference sequence). This CDR3 is 15 amino acids long. The CDR3 region is CASSPGTVMNTEAFF. The CDR3 bases are TGTGCCAGCAGCCCCGGGACAGTGATGAACACTGAAGCTTTCTTT.

As regards this clone: One end of the junction varies from germline; a read error may be responsible. V is TRBV5-1 and J is TRBJ2-2, with D possibly TRBD2 on 6 matching bases. There are 15 residues in the CDR3. Germline CDR1 is SGHRS and CDR2 is YFSETQ. DNA of the CDR3: TGCGCCAGCAGCACCGACCCCTATGGGGCCGGGGGGCTGTTTTTT. Translated: CASSTDPYGAGGLFF.

The rearrangement joins TRBV19 to TRBJ2-1, with 9 bases fitting TRBD1. The CDR3 is 14 residues long. Germline assignment: CDR1 LNHDA and CDR2 SQIVND (reference sequence). Trimming took 7 bases from V and 3 from J; bases not matched to a gene: 4. This CDR3 is CASTLDRGYNEQFF. The CDR3, as DNA: TGTGCCAGTACCCTGGACAGGGGCTACAATGAGCAGTTCTTC.

The J gene is TRBJ2-1, the V gene TRBV6-5; D uncertain. Germline V lookup: CDR1 MNHEY, CDR2 SVGAGI. Trimming left V 2 bases short and J 0 bases short, with 8 bases between. The CDR3 spans 15 residues. In DNA, the CDR3 is TGTGCCAGCAGTTACCTCAGAGGCTCCTACAATGAGCAGTTCTTC. As protein: CASSYLRGSYNEQFF.

The rearrangement uses TRBV6-4 and TRBJ2-7; 7 bases match TRBD1. The germline V gene has CDR1 MRHNA and CDR2 SNTAGT. Losses at the gene ends were 3 bases for V and 3 bases for J; bases not matched to a gene: 8. The CDR3 covers 15 residues. The CDR3, as DNA: TGTGCCAGCAGTGAACCCGGGACAGTGCGCTACGAGCAGTACGTC. Translating gives CASSEPGTVRYEQYV.

The chain has TRBV6-5 and TRBJ2-1, with 8 positions matching TRBD1. The CDR3 contains 15 residues. Germline loops: CDR1 MNHEY, CDR2 SVGAGI. V lost 2 bases to trimming and J lost 8 bases; unmatched junction nucleotides: 8. The CDR3 loop reads CASSYGPGGFDEQFF. CDR3 bases: TGTGCCAGCAGTTACGGGCCAGGGGGCTTTGATGAGCAGTTCTTC.

The sample holds one count of this clone. The V call is TRBV2, the J call TRBJ1-1; 8 bases are shared with TRBD1. Losses at the gene ends were 8 bases for V and 4 bases for J; bases not matched to a gene: 12. There are 15 residues in the CDR3. In germline, CDR1 is SNHLY, CDR2 FYNNEI. CDR3: CASQDRVGGGTEAFF. The CDR3 DNA reads as TGTGCCAGCCAGGACAGGGTCGGTGGTGGCACTGAAGCTTTCTTT.

Regarding this clone: Relative to the germline gene, one junction end is altered; a read error may explain this. The chain is built from TRBV5-6 and TRBJ2-1, with 8 bases aligning to TRBD2. The CDR3 is 16 amino acids. Germline CDR1 is SGHDT and CDR2 is YYEEEE. The CDR3 here is CASNLARGGKFNEQFF. Written as DNA, the CDR3 is TGTGCCAGCAACTTGGCCCGCGGGGGGAAGTTCAATGAGCAGTTCTTC.

The count of this clone is one. J is TRBJ2-1 and V is TRBV18; perhaps TRBD2 as D (6 bases). Deletions cut 2 bases from V and 9 bases from J, with 8 bases between. Germline V gene sequence: CDR1 KGHSH, CDR2 LQKENI. This CDR3 has 12 amino acids. DNA for the CDR3: TGTGCCAGCTCACCAGGCGGGGCTGAGCAGTTCTTC. This codes for CASSPGGAEQFF. The full variable domain, completed using reference TRBV18 and TRBJ2-1, is NAGVMQNPRHLVRRRGQEARLRCSPMKGHSHVYWYRQLPEEGLKFMVYLQKENIIDESGMPKERFSAEFPKEGPSILRIQQVVRGDSAAYFCASSPGGAEQFFGPGTRLTVL.

CDR3 residues: CASSSGTGLLSETQYF. The CDR3 DNA reads TGTGCCAGCAGCTCCGGGACAGGGTTGCTTTCGGAGACCCAGTACTTC. The chain recombines TRBV7-9 with TRBJ2-5, with 9 bases identical to TRBD1. The V gene end was trimmed by 4 bases and the J gene end by 5 bases; junction bases not matched to a gene: 11. This CDR3 is built from 16 residues. The germline V gene has CDR1 SEHNR and CDR2 FQNEAQ (reference sequence).

V and J are TRBV5-5 and TRBJ2-2, with TRBD2 matching over 13 bases. Losses at the gene ends were 4 bases for V and 1 base for J; bases not matched to a gene: 10. Germline V CDR1 and CDR2: SGHKS, YYEKEE (reference sequence). The length of the CDR3 is 19 residues. The CDR3 region is CASSRARTSGGKNTGELFF. The CDR3 region has the DNA TGTGCCAGCAGCCGGGCTCGGACTAGCGGGGGAAAGAACACCGGGGAGCTGTTTTTT.

Written as DNA, the CDR3 is TGTGCCAGCAGGCCCCCGGGACAGCTTCAAGAGACCCAGTACTTC. Protein: CASRPPGQLQETQYF. The chain couples TRBV2 to TRBJ2-5, with TRBD1 matching 7 bases. Trimming at V came to 6 bases and at J to 2 bases, leaving 9 bases not matched to a gene. The germline V gene encodes CDR1 SNHLY and CDR2 FYNNEI. The CDR3 length is 15 residues.

On this clone: Relative to the germline gene, one junction end is altered; a read error may explain this. The chain carries TRBV7-9 and TRBJ1-3; TRBD1 might be the D (6 bases). This CDR3 is 16 amino acids long. Germline assignment: CDR1 SEHNR and CDR2 FQNEAQ (reference sequence). CDR3 in amino acids: CSSSRYPDRSGNTIYF. The CDR3 DNA sequence: TGTTCCAGCAGCCGCTACCCGGACAGATCTGGAAACACCATATATTTT.

Here the CDR3 DNA reads TGTGCCAGCAGCCCAGCTAGCGGGGGGGGCAGGGAGACCCAGTACTTC. Encoded protein: CASSPASGGGRETQYF. The rearrangement joins TRBV7-8 to TRBJ2-5, with 12 bases fitting TRBD2. Germline trimming cut 5 bases from V and 5 bases from J; bases unmatched to any gene: 9. The CDR3 length is 16 residues. Germline values: CDR1 SGHVS, CDR2 FQNEAQ.

The count of this clone is one. The chain links TRBV9 to TRBJ2-5; tentative D call: TRBD1 (5 bases). The germline V and J ends were trimmed by 0 bases and 5 bases, with 11 bases remaining between them. Germline V gives CDR1 SGDLS, CDR2 YYNGEE. The CDR3 runs to 14 residues. CDR3 sequence (DNA): TGTGCCAGCAGCGTAGAGGCAGGGCAGGAGACCCAGTACTTC. This gives the protein CASSVEAGQETQYF.

The sample holds a few counts of this clone. The J gene is TRBJ2-3, the V gene TRBV19; TRBD1 aligns across 9 bases. Germline CDR1 is LNHDA and CDR2 is SQIVND (reference sequence). Germline trimming cut 3 bases from V and 1 base from J; bases unmatched to any gene: 14. The CDR3 consists of 19 residues. CDR3 coding DNA: TGTGCCAGTAGTATGGAGGACAGGGGCCTTGAACGTGGCACAGATACGCAGTATTTT. Residues: CASSMEDRGLERGTDTQYF.

The chain has TRBV5-6 and TRBJ2-5; D ambiguous. CDR3 length equals 14 residues. V was clipped by 0 bases and J by 5 bases, with 11 bases between them. CDR1 is SGHDT, CDR2 YYEEEE, per germline. Here the CDR3 reads CASSLDYPQETQYF. CDR3 nucleotides: TGTGCCAGCAGCTTGGACTACCCGCAGGAGACCCAGTACTTC.

The gene calls are TRBV28 and TRBJ2-5, with TRBD2 matching 10 bases. The germline CDR1 and CDR2 sequences are MDHEN and SYDVKM. This CDR3 has 15 amino acids. Trimming removed 6 bases from V and 5 bases from J; junction bases left unmatched: 9. In DNA, the CDR3 is TGTGCCAGCAGACCCGGACTAGCGGATCGCGAGACCCAGTACTTC. Residues: CASRPGLADRETQYF.

The V gene is TRBV12-5, the J gene TRBJ2-1, with 7 bases aligning to TRBD2. With 5 bases clipped from V and 8 bases from J, the junction kept 9 bases outside the gene matches. Germline V gene data show CDR1 as LGHNT and CDR2 as FRNRAP. The CDR3 loop spans 14 amino acids. In nucleotides, the CDR3 is TGTGCTAGTGGTCCCCCTAGCGGCCCCTATGAGCAGTTCTTC. Translation gives CASGPPSGPYEQFF.

The chain has TRBV20-1 and TRBJ1-2; the D is unclear. The V gene's germline CDR1 is DFQATT and CDR2 SNEGSKA (reference sequence). CDR3 size: 11 residues. The CDR3 protein is CLTAINYGYTF. CDR3 nucleotide sequence: TGCCTAACCGCTATAAACTATGGCTACACCTTC.

The rearrangement joins TRBV28 to TRBJ1-5; D is possibly TRBD1 (5 bases). From germline, CDR1 is MDHEN and CDR2 SYDVKM. Trimming shortened V by 8 bases and J by 4 bases, and 12 bases separated the two germline ends. The CDR3 extends over 13 amino acids. The CDR3 protein is CASVPGGNQPQHF. Here the CDR3 DNA reads TGTGCCAGCGTCCCGGGGGGGAATCAGCCCCAGCATTTT. Variable domain in full (rest from reference TRBV28 and TRBJ1-5): DVKVTQSSRYLVKRTGEKVFLECVQDMDHENMFWYRQDPGLGLRLIYFSYDVKMKEKGDIPEGYSVSREKKERFSLILESASTNQTSMYLCASVPGGNQPQHFGDGTRLSIL.

On this clone itself: One end of the junction is discordant with germline, which a read error may explain. The genes are TRBV7-9 and TRBJ2-7, with D possibly TRBD1 on 6 matching bases. Germline CDR1 and CDR2: SEHNR and FQNEAQ (reference sequence). The CDR3 sequence is 15 residues long. The CDR3 sequence: CSSRPHDRPSYEQYF. The CDR3 nucleotides read TGTTCCAGCAGACCACACGACAGGCCGTCCTACGAGCAGTACTTC. Full variable domain (missing parts from reference TRBV7-9 and TRBJ2-7): DTGVSQNPRHKITKRGQNVTFRCDPISEHNRLYWYRQTLGQGPEFLTYFQNEAQLEKSRLLSDRFSAERPKGSFSTLEIQRTEQGDSAMYLCSSRPHDRPSYEQYFGPGTRLTVT.

The rearrangement links TRBV6-6 to TRBJ1-5; 9 bases match TRBD1. The CDR3 is 15 residues long. Germline V gives CDR1 MNHNY, CDR2 SVGAGI (reference sequence). The V gene end was trimmed by 6 bases and the J gene end by 6 bases; junction bases not matched to a gene: 9. The CDR3 nucleotides are TGTGCCAGCAGCACGGACAGGGGAGGAAGTCAGCCCCAGCATTTT. Its protein product is CASSTDRGGSQPQHF.

Comment on this clone: The sample has other DNA sequences that encode this CDR3 too. The chain has TRBV5-4 and TRBJ2-1, with D possibly being TRBD1 (5 bases). V was trimmed by 0 bases and J by 9 bases, leaving 10 bases between them. The CDR3 spans 13 residues. The germline V gene has CDR1 SGHNT and CDR2 YYREEE (reference sequence). This CDR3 is CASSLGGRVEQFF. As DNA, the CDR3 is TGTGCCAGCAGCTTGGGGGGCCGGGTTGAGCAGTTCTTC. The whole variable domain, filled in from reference TRBV5-4 and TRBJ2-1, reads ETGVTQSPTHLIKTRGQQVTLRCSSQSGHNTVSWYQQALGQGPQFIFQYYREEENGRGNFPPRFSGLQFPNYSSELNVNALELDDSALYLCASSLGGRVEQFFGPGTRLTVL.

The V call is TRBV4-3, the J call TRBJ2-2; a weak D match, TRBD1 (6 bases). The CDR3 contains 17 residues. The germline V and J ends were trimmed by 4 bases and 6 bases, with 21 bases remaining between them. Per germline, CDR1 LGHNA and CDR2 YSLEER. In nucleotides, the CDR3 is TGCGCCAGCAGCCCCAGACAGGCCGCCGAGGTTGCCGGGGAGCTGTTTTTT. This codes for CASSPRQAAEVAGELFF.

The rearrangement joins TRBV10-3 to TRBJ2-6; tentatively, D is TRBD1 or TRBD2 (5 bases each). This CDR3 comprises 16 residues. V shed 4 bases and J shed 4 bases, with 14 bases lying between them. Germline assignment: CDR1 ENHRY and CDR2 SYGVKD. The CDR3 bases are TGTGCCATCAGTGGGTCAGGGAGCACCGGGGCCAACGTCCTGACTTTC. Its translation: CAISGSGSTGANVLTF.

The rearrangement links TRBV10-3 to TRBJ2-1; 14 nucleotides agree with TRBD2. CDR3 length equals 16 residues. The germline CDR1 and CDR2 sequences are ENHRY and SYGVKD. Unmatched junction bases numbered 3, after V lost 6 bases and J lost 2 bases. The CDR3 DNA reads as TGTGCCATCAGACCGACTAGCGGGGGGGCCTACAATGAGCAGTTCTTC. Translation gives CAIRPTSGGAYNEQFF.

The chain has TRBV4-2 and TRBJ2-5, with 10 positions matching TRBD2. CDR1 and CDR2 (germline): LGHNA, YNFKEQ. V gave up 2 bases and J gave up 7 bases; unmatched junction bases: 13. The CDR3 is 17 residues long. The CDR3 region is CASSQSGASGGPGTQYF. CDR3 sequence (DNA): TGTGCCAGCAGCCAAAGTGGGGCTAGCGGGGGCCCGGGGACCCAGTACTTC.

V and J are TRBV7-9 and TRBJ2-7; 13 bases line up with TRBD2. The CDR3 loop spans 16 amino acids. V gave up 4 bases and J gave up 4 bases; unmatched junction bases: 7. CDR1 and CDR2 from the germline V gene are SEHNR and FQNEAQ (reference sequence). Here the CDR3 DNA reads TGTGCCAGCAGCTCCACATCACTAGCGGGGGGGTACGAGCAGTACGTC. It encodes CASSSTSLAGGYEQYV.